This section outlines one T cell receptor beta chain sequence together with its context. Its antigen is unknown. The sample belongs to a study of T-cell memory formation after mild COVID-19. Study-wide findings and caveats: Pre-infection memory showed some responding clones, and this suggested that cross-reactive memory joined. CM and EM subsets held most contracting CD4+ clones; EMRA held CD8+ ones.

TCRdb passed the 5' RACE reads through MiXCR, listing each CDR3 protein once. This repertoire shows 400,000 to 550,000 distinct CDR3 sequences, more than 20% found once; its top ten account for about an eighth. There are 15 residues in the CDR3. From germline, CDR1 is SGHRS and CDR2 YFSETQ. V dropped 3 bases and J dropped 3 bases, with 13 bases sitting between them. The sequenced sample was PBMCs or a T cell subset sorted from them (not recorded which). The sequence was collected from an adult woman who had mild COVID-19 (a few samples of this study predate the infection). Cell type and time point are not known. The chain carries TRBV5-1 and TRBJ2-1, with D possibly called TRBD1 or TRBD2 (5 bases each). This CDR3 is CASSYGAGHYNEQFF. CDR3 DNA sequence: TGCGCCAGCAGCTACGGGGCAGGCCACTACAATGAGCAGTTCTTC.